These 20 T cell receptor beta chains originate from one sample sequenced in a study of yellow fever vaccine responses in identical twins. TCRdb reanalysed the RT-PCR reads using MiXCR and keeps one entry per CDR3 protein. The sample lists 30,000 to 40,000 distinct CDR3 sequences; less than 70% were seen once. The sequences come from T cells from blood (PBMCs), unsorted or a sorted subset (not recorded which), collected before or after yellow fever vaccination (not recorded which). These receptors were taken from a woman aged 18-29 years who received the yellow fever vaccine.

V is TRBV11-1 and J is TRBJ1-1; a weak D match, TRBD1 (6 bases). The germline V gene encodes CDR1 SGHAT and CDR2 FQDESV (reference sequence). The CDR3 has 12 amino acids. V lost 5 bases, J lost 5 bases, and 9 bases lay in between. CDR3 protein: CASSPRGTEAFF. The CDR3, as DNA: TGTGCCAGCAGCCCGAGGGGGACTGAAGCTTTCTTT.

V gene TRBV29-1 combines with J gene TRBJ2-1; possible D gene TRBD2, 6 bases. Germline CDR1 reads SQVTM; CDR2 reads ANQGSEA. This CDR3 comprises 13 residues. V was trimmed by 7 bases and J by 0 bases, leaving 10 bases between them. CDR3 sequence: CSALGSSYNEQFF. The CDR3 DNA reads as TGCAGCGCTCTCGGGAGCTCCTACAATGAGCAGTTCTTC.

The chain has TRBV28 and TRBJ1-5; TRBD1 matches at 7 bases. Trimming removed 4 bases from V and 0 bases from J; junction bases left unmatched: 6. The CDR3 has 16 residues. The V gene's germline CDR1 is MDHEN and CDR2 SYDVKM. The chain's CDR3 is CASSSMTGFSNQPQHF. The CDR3 DNA follows: TGTGCCAGCAGTTCTATGACAGGGTTTAGCAATCAGCCCCAGCATTTT.

The J gene is TRBJ1-6, the V gene TRBV6-1; D gene uncertain. This CDR3 region has 13 residues. V lost 8 bases and J 9 bases, leaving 14 bases between the germline ends. Germline values: CDR1 MNHNS, CDR2 SASEGT. The CDR3 loop reads CASGRHRTSPLHF. The CDR3 DNA reads TGTGCCAGCGGGCGGCACCGTACTTCACCCCTCCACTTT.

J is TRBJ2-1 and V is TRBV11-3; D is undetermined. The V end lost 1 base, the J end lost 4 bases, and 11 bases lay between the germline ends. Germline V gene sequence: CDR1 SGHNT, CDR2 YENEEA. The length of the CDR3 is 15 residues. CDR3 bases: TGTGCCAGCAGCTTAGTCGACCAGTCATACAATGAGCAGTTCTTC. It is translated as CASSLVDQSYNEQFF. Based on the CDR3 plus reference TRBV11-3 and TRBJ2-1, the full variable domain is EAGVVQSPRYKIIEKKQPVAFWCNPISGHNTLYWYLQNLGQGPELLIRYENEEAVDDSQLPKDRFSAERLKGVDSTLKIQPAELGDSAVYLCASSLVDQSYNEQFFGPGTRLTVL.

The V and J genes are TRBV6-1 and TRBJ2-7, with no clear D. CDR3 length: 14 amino acids. CDR1 and CDR2 from the germline V gene are MNHNS and SASEGT. V lost 7 bases to trimming and J lost 0 bases, with 13 bases between them. The CDR3 nucleotides are TGTGCCAGCAAGGACGGCGGTTTCTCCTACGAGCAGTACGTC. Its translation: CASKDGGFSYEQYV.

A few counts support this clonotype. The rearrangement uses TRBV12-3 or TRBV12-4 and TRBJ2-3; a possible D gene is TRBD1 (5 bases). This CDR3 contains 13 residues. The V end was cut by 6 bases, the J end by 0 bases, with 7 bases between. CDR3 loop: CASSRASTDTQYF. For the CDR3, the DNA is TGTGCCAGCAGCAGGGCTAGCACAGATACGCAGTATTTT.

A few counts support this clonotype. V gene TRBV18 combines with J gene TRBJ1-1; no clear D. The germline V and J ends were trimmed by 2 bases and 6 bases, with 10 bases remaining between them. This CDR3 spans 13 amino acids. Germline V gene sequence: CDR1 KGHSH, CDR2 LQKENI. The CDR3 protein is CASSPVGVAEAFF. The CDR3 coding sequence is TGTGCCAGCTCACCAGTTGGGGTCGCTGAAGCTTTCTTT.

The chain employs TRBV20-1 and TRBJ2-3, with a weak D call TRBD2 (6 bases). Germline CDR1 DFQATT, CDR2 SNEGSKA (reference sequence). The CDR3 has 13 residues. V shed 8 bases and J shed 4 bases, with 16 bases lying between them. The CDR3 nucleotides read TGCAGTCCAATTGCGGGCGGGGCAGATACGCAGTATTTT. Protein product: CSPIAGGADTQYF.

V and J are TRBV5-6 and TRBJ2-7; D unresolved. The CDR3 length is 16 residues. In germline, CDR1 is SGHDT, CDR2 YYEEEE. Trimming left V 1 base short and J 3 bases short, with 17 bases between. The CDR3 reads CASSLSGGIRIYEQYV. CDR3 coding DNA: TGTGCCAGCAGCTTGTCTGGCGGAATAAGAATCTACGAGCAGTACGTC.

V usage is TRBV20-1 and J usage is TRBJ1-4; D may be TRBD1 (6 bases). CDR1 is DFQATT and CDR2 is SNEGSKA in the germline V gene (reference sequence). V gave up 8 bases and J gave up 6 bases, with 22 bases separating them. The CDR3 totals 15 residues. CDR3 loop: CSTREQNREDEKLFF. The CDR3 bases are TGCAGTACAAGAGAACAAAACAGGGAGGATGAAAAACTGTTTTTT.

This clonotype was found a few times. The chain uses TRBV9 and TRBJ2-7; 7 bases line up with TRBD1. The junction had 7 bases not matched to a gene; V was cut back by 4 bases and J by 3 bases. This CDR3 has 14 residues. Per germline, CDR1 SGDLS and CDR2 YYNGEE. The chain's CDR3 is CASSPRQGFYEQYF. Written as DNA, the CDR3 is TGTGCCAGCAGCCCAAGACAGGGATTCTACGAGCAGTACTTC.

The gene calls are TRBV20-1 and TRBJ1-1, with D unresolved. Germline V CDR1 and CDR2: DFQATT, SNEGSKA (reference sequence). The CDR3 is made up of 15 amino acids. Trimming left V 0 bases short and J 0 bases short, with 11 bases between. CDR3 protein: CSARDPRQVNTEAFF. As DNA, the CDR3 is TGCAGTGCTAGAGATCCGAGGCAGGTGAACACTGAAGCTTTCTTT.

The V call is TRBV18, the J call TRBJ1-2; 7 nucleotides align to TRBD1. The germline V gene has CDR1 KGHSH and CDR2 LQKENI. This CDR3 contains 14 residues. V was pared by 6 bases and J by 1 base, with 5 bases of the junction left unmatched. The DNA of the CDR3 is TGTGCCAGCTCTCCGGGACAGCTTAACTATGGCTACACCTTC. Encoded protein: CASSPGQLNYGYTF.

This clonotype was observed a few times. In nucleotides, the CDR3 is TGTGCCAGCAGACGACTTCTAGCAAATGGGTACAATGAGCAGTTCTTC. As protein: CASRRLLANGYNEQFF. The rearrangement uses TRBV6-1 and TRBJ2-1; tentative D call: TRBD2 (5 bases). The V end was cut by 6 bases, the J end by 4 bases, with 19 bases between. The CDR3 has 16 amino acids. CDR1 is MNHNS, CDR2 SASEGT, per germline.

The chain combines TRBV5-5 with TRBJ2-1; possible D gene TRBD2, 5 bases. Looked up from germline, CDR1 is SGHKS and CDR2 is YYEKEE (reference sequence). CDR3 length equals 15 residues. V dropped 3 bases and J dropped 8 bases, with 18 bases sitting between them. CDR3 nucleotide sequence: TGTGCCAGCAGCTGGGAGTACCTCAAAAGTGATGAGCAGTTCTTC. Its protein is CASSWEYLKSDEQFF.

This chain joins TRBV18 and TRBJ1-1, with a possible D match to TRBD1 (5 bases). Germline V gene data show CDR1 as KGHSH and CDR2 as LQKENI. V was pared by 6 bases and J by 1 base, with 9 bases between. CDR3 length equals 13 residues. The CDR3 sequence is CASSGLQNTEAFF. The CDR3, as DNA: TGTGCCAGCTCGGGACTTCAGAACACTGAAGCTTTCTTT.

This chain links TRBV2 with TRBJ1-6, with D unclear. CDR3 length: 15 amino acids. Germline lookup yields CDR1 SNHLY and CDR2 FYNNEI. Trimming left V 1 base short and J 6 bases short, with 10 bases between. The CDR3 DNA reads as TGTGCCAGCAGTGAAGTTCACCTAGCTAATTCACCCCTCCACTTT. The encoded protein is CASSEVHLANSPLHF.

The chain carries TRBV5-1 and TRBJ2-5; TRBD1 aligns across 11 bases. This CDR3 is built from 15 residues. Germline V lookup: CDR1 SGHRS, CDR2 YFSETQ. J was trimmed by 1 base and V by 4 bases; bases with no gene match: 3. In DNA form, the CDR3 reads TGCGCCAGCAGCGTTGGGACAGGGGGCCAAGAGACCCAGTACTTC. Translating it yields CASSVGTGGQETQYF.

This chain joins TRBV2 and TRBJ2-3, with 9 bases fitting TRBD1. This CDR3 has 14 residues. The V and J ends lost 7 bases and 5 bases, in that order; junction bases with no gene match: 7. Germline assignment: CDR1 SNHLY and CDR2 FYNNEI. The CDR3 here is CASNRDRVIDTQYF. The CDR3 DNA sequence: TGTGCCAGCAACCGGGACAGGGTAATAGATACGCAGTATTTT.